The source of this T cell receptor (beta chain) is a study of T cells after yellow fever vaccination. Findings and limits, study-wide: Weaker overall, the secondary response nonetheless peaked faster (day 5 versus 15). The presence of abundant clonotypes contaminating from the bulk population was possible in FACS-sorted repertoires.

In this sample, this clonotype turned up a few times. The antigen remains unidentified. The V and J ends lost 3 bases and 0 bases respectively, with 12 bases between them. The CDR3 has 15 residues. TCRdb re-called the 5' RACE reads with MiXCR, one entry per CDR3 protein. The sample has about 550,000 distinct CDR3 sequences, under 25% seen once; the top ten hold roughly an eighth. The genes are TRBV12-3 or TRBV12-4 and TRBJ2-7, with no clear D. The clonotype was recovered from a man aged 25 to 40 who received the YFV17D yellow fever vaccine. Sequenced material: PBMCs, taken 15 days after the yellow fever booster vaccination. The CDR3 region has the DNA TGTGCCAGCAGTTTGATGGGTAGCCTCTCCTACGAGCAGTACTTC. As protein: CASSLMGSLSYEQYF.